These T cell receptor beta chains were read from a single sample in a study of circulating CD8 cells and anti-PD-1 response in melanoma. TCRdb independently ran MiXCR on the reads; one entry per CDR3 protein. Seen here are 700 to 850 distinct CDR3 sequences, 4% to 5.5% observed once, and the top ten hold about an eighth. Sequences were derived from CD8+ T cells from PBMCs, sampled at baseline or after one month of anti-PD-1 therapy (not recorded which). All receptors come from a human donor with melanoma. Both conserved end residues are trimmed from each CDR3.

>TRBJ1-4|TRBV2
ASKDLFEKLF
>TRBJ2-2|TRBV27
ASSFGNTGELF
>TRBJ2-5|TRBV3-1
ASSPGVAAQETQY
>TRBJ2-2|TRBV28
ASSQRRGELF
>TRBJ2-3|TRBV29-1
SVEGLAGGPRTDTQY
>TRBJ2-4|TRBV7-2
ASSTVPGGAKNIQY
>TRBJ2-7|TRBV25-1
ASSGQNRDRVYEQY
>TRBJ2-1|TRBV7-2
ASSLTSGGHISSYNEQF
>TRBJ1-5|TRBV28
ASRKSWGQQPNLH
>TRBJ2-1|TRBV4-3
ASSQGLRVYNEQF
>TRBJ1-2|TRBV4-3
ASSLVRGLEGYT
>TRBJ2-3|TRBV28
ASSRVTGWNKDTQY
>TRBJ2-3|TRBV1
TSMSGGDPSTDTQY
>TRBJ2-1|TRBV19
ASREEGTPYNEQF
>TRBJ2-7|TRBV21-1
ASSPRDRPYEQY
>TRBJ2-2|TRBV12-3/TRBV12-4
ASSLFGVMNTGELF
>TRBJ1-1|TRBV7-2
ASSFRTEAF
>TRBJ2-5|TRBV29-1
SVGQGVGETQY